This T cell receptor (beta chain) was sequenced during a study of CD8 T cells in ankylosing spondylitis. Study findings and constraints: There was a TCR beta motif, made of 7 to 9 highly homologous variants, that appeared characteristic of ankylosing spondylitis blood. Reports of some motif variants in reactive arthritis synovial fluid and blood predate this one. Those disease-linked clones were CD8+; they were also relatively rare in peripheral blood. Significantly higher representation of disease-linked clones was reported for matched ankylosing spondylitis synovial fluid.

By quantitative 5'-RACE with molecular barcodes, the TCR beta libraries were made. Using its own MiXCR run on the 5' RACE reads, TCRdb lists one record per CDR3 protein. The sample yields roughly 490,000 distinct CDR3 sequences, approximately 5% seen once. At least ten counts were recorded for this clonotype. No antigen is known for it. This CDR3 contains 16 residues. Germline V lookup: CDR1 DFQATT, CDR2 SNEGSKA (reference sequence). V shed 6 bases and J 1 base; nucleotides not matched to a gene: 12. The specimen sequenced was blood, either unsorted or a sorted T cell fraction (not recorded which). This receptor was identified in a male donor with ankylosing spondylitis. The V gene is TRBV20-1, the J gene TRBJ1-5; TRBD1 agrees at 7 bases. The CDR3 here is CSAKTGIIWSNQPQHF. In DNA form, the CDR3 reads TGCAGTGCCAAGACAGGGATAATCTGGAGCAATCAGCCCCAGCATTTT.